The text below deals with one T cell receptor (beta chain). CDR1 and CDR2 from the germline V gene are KGHSH and LQKENI. Trimming cost V 6 bases and J 10 bases, with 15 bases left between them. The CDR3 length is 12 residues. This sample stems from a study of neoadjuvant nivolumab and ipilimumab in lung cancer. Generated by immunoSEQ multiplex PCR, the TCRdb table keeps only in-frame clones and is missing some. The sample contains 15,000 to 20,000 clones, more than 65% of which appear only once. The sequenced sample was tumor tissue, obtained after neoadjuvant nivolumab, alone or with ipilimumab, at or shortly before surgery. The TCR was taken from an adult with non-small cell lung cancer. The V gene is TRBV18, the J gene TRBJ1-2; a possible D gene is TRBD1 (5 bases). In nucleotides, the CDR3 is TGTGCCAGCTCGCAAGAAGGACAAACCTACACCTTC. Residues: CASSQEGQTYTF.